This TCR beta chain was sequenced during a study of T cells in localized non-small cell lung cancer. Points from the study as a whole: Paired adjacent lung recovered a median approximately 57 of the top 100 tumor clones.

Germline V gives CDR1 GTSNPN, CDR2 SVGIG (reference sequence). The ends were cut back, 2 bases at V and 1 base at J, with 2 bases in the middle. The CDR3 contains 11 residues. Profiling relied on immunoSEQ multiplex PCR, and the TCRdb table lists in-frame clones only, not all of them. The sample includes 40,000 to 65,000 clones, over 80% of them seen just once. This clone appeared a few times. Its target is unknown. V is TRBV30 and J is TRBJ1-1; D remains ambiguous. The sequencing used peripheral blood mononuclear cells, collected before any cancer treatment. This TCR was sampled from a man aged 35-69 years with stage III lung adenocarcinoma. This CDR3 is CAWSRNTEAFF. CDR3 in DNA: TGTGCCTGGAGTCGGAACACTGAAGCTTTCTTT.